These T cell receptor beta chains were read from a single sample in a study of blood T cell repertoires in COVID-19. Assay: immunoSEQ multiplex PCR; the TCRdb copy retains only in-frame clones and omits some. The sample holds 85,000 to 130,000 clones, roughly 90% seen once. The sequenced sample consisted of peripheral blood. The receptors shown here come from a man aged 70 or older with acute or convalescent COVID-19. Each CDR3 is given with its conserved first and last residue. Fields, in order: J gene, D gene, clone size, V gene, CDR3 protein, CDR3 DNA. The D gene is left open where the match is weak. Rows give clone size only sometimes, using once, few, many, or a class for an expanded clone.

j_gene: TRBJ2-3
d_gene: TRBD2
abundance: .
v_gene: TRBV3-1/TRBV3-2
CDR3aa: CASSQLAGSPADTQYF
CDR3nt: TGTGCCAGCAGCCAACTAGCGGGGTCCCCCGCAGATACGCAGTATTTT

j_gene: TRBJ1-5
d_gene: TRBD1
abundance: .
v_gene: TRBV5-6
CDR3aa: CASSLAGQGITQPQHF
CDR3nt: TGTGCCAGCAGCTTGGCGGGACAGGGAATTACTCAGCCCCAGCATTTT

j_gene: TRBJ2-7
d_gene: .
abundance: once
v_gene: TRBV6-5
CDR3aa: CASSSSSYEQYF
CDR3nt: TGTGCCAGCAGTTCCTCCAGCTACGAGCAGTACTTC

j_gene: TRBJ1-5
d_gene: .
abundance: .
v_gene: TRBV4-1
CDR3aa: CASSQVVAANQPQHF
CDR3nt: TGCGCCAGCAGCCAAGTAGTGGCAGCGAATCAGCCCCAGCATTTT

j_gene: TRBJ1-3
d_gene: .
abundance: .
v_gene: TRBV6-5
CDR3aa: CASSYTMGGGGNTIYF
CDR3nt: TGTGCCAGCAGTTACACCATGGGAGGCGGTGGAAACACCATATATTTT

j_gene: TRBJ2-7
d_gene: TRBD1
abundance: once
v_gene: TRBV5-1
CDR3aa: CASNGDRADEQYF
CDR3nt: TGCGCCAGCAACGGGGACAGGGCGGACGAGCAGTACTTC

j_gene: TRBJ1-3
d_gene: .
abundance: .
v_gene: TRBV25-1
CDR3aa: CARPPGTIYF
CDR3nt: TGTGCCAGGCCCCCGGGCACCATATATTTT

j_gene: TRBJ1-2
d_gene: .
abundance: .
v_gene: TRBV6-2/TRBV6-3
CDR3aa: CASSYGRDYGYTF
CDR3nt: TGTGCCAGCAGTTACGGGCGTGACTATGGCTACACCTTC

j_gene: TRBJ1-1
d_gene: .
abundance: .
v_gene: TRBV7-9
CDR3aa: CASRRGLLDTEAFF
CDR3nt: TGTGCCAGCAGGAGAGGGCTACTGGACACTGAAGCTTTCTTT

j_gene: TRBJ2-7
d_gene: TRBD2
abundance: .
v_gene: TRBV9
CDR3aa: CASSSGLAYTYEQYF
CDR3nt: TGTGCCAGCAGCTCTGGACTAGCTTACACGTACGAGCAGTACTTC

j_gene: TRBJ2-1
d_gene: TRBD2
abundance: .
v_gene: TRBV9
CDR3aa: CASSALAGPYNEQFF
CDR3nt: TGTGCCAGCAGCGCGCTAGCGGGTCCATACAATGAGCAGTTCTTC

j_gene: TRBJ2-1
d_gene: TRBD2
abundance: .
v_gene: TRBV3-1/TRBV3-2
CDR3aa: CASSQPGGLGNEQFF
CDR3nt: TGTGCCAGCAGCCAACCGGGGGGGTTGGGCAATGAGCAGTTCTTC

j_gene: TRBJ1-3
d_gene: .
abundance: medium-sized
v_gene: TRBV5-1
CDR3aa: CASSLSGTGNTIYF
CDR3nt: TGCGCCAGCAGCTTGTCAGGGACTGGAAACACCATATATTTT

j_gene: TRBJ1-4
d_gene: .
abundance: .
v_gene: TRBV15
CDR3aa: CATSRAGQFGEKLFF
CDR3nt: TGTGCCACCAGCAGAGCAGGACAGTTTGGTGAAAAACTGTTTTTT

j_gene: TRBJ1-3
d_gene: .
abundance: once
v_gene: TRBV18
CDR3aa: CASSPGQPKSGNTIYF
CDR3nt: TGTGCCAGCTCACCCGGACAGCCTAAATCTGGAAACACCATATATTTT

j_gene: TRBJ1-5
d_gene: .
abundance: .
v_gene: TRBV12-3/TRBV12-4
CDR3aa: CASSRYSNQPQHF
CDR3nt: TGTGCCAGCAGTCGCTATAGCAATCAGCCCCAGCATTTT

j_gene: TRBJ2-5
d_gene: TRBD2
abundance: .
v_gene: TRBV15
CDR3aa: CATSRDRDYGETQYF
CDR3nt: TGTGCCACCAGCAGAGATCGGGACTACGGAGAGACCCAGTACTTC

j_gene: TRBJ2-5
d_gene: .
abundance: .
v_gene: TRBV20-1
CDR3aa: CSAREQETQYF
CDR3nt: TGCAGTGCTAGGGAGCAAGAGACCCAGTACTTC

j_gene: TRBJ2-7
d_gene: .
abundance: .
v_gene: TRBV6-6
CDR3aa: CASSSGGQGTYEQYF
CDR3nt: TGTGCCAGCAGTTCGGGAGGACAGGGCACCTACGAGCAGTACTTC

j_gene: TRBJ1-2
d_gene: .
abundance: .
v_gene: TRBV7-8
CDR3aa: CASSLAQVGRVPPVTNYGYTF
CDR3nt: TGTGCCAGCAGCTTAGCTCAGGTAGGCAGGGTTCCGCCCGTGACTAACTATGGCTACACCTTC

j_gene: TRBJ2-7
d_gene: TRBD2
abundance: .
v_gene: TRBV2
CDR3aa: CAIHPQAGEQYF
CDR3nt: TGTGCCATCCATCCTCAAGCGGGGGAGCAGTACTTC

j_gene: TRBJ2-1
d_gene: TRBD2
abundance: .
v_gene: TRBV7-2
CDR3aa: CASSDTSGSNEQFF
CDR3nt: TGTGCCAGCAGCGACACTAGCGGGAGTAATGAGCAGTTCTTC

j_gene: TRBJ2-3
d_gene: .
abundance: .
v_gene: TRBV3-1/TRBV3-2
CDR3aa: CASSQDRGGGPTDTQYF
CDR3nt: TGTGCCAGCAGCCAAGATAGAGGGGGGGGCCCCACAGATACGCAGTATTTT

j_gene: TRBJ2-7
d_gene: TRBD2
abundance: .
v_gene: TRBV4-1
CDR3aa: CASSQDQLAGGSYEQYF
CDR3nt: TGCGCCAGCAGCCAAGATCAACTAGCGGGGGGTTCCTACGAGCAGTACTTC

j_gene: TRBJ2-1
d_gene: TRBD1
abundance: .
v_gene: TRBV19
CDR3aa: CASSIGDREDEQFF
CDR3nt: TGTGCCAGTAGTATAGGGGACAGGGAGGATGAGCAGTTCTTC

j_gene: TRBJ1-5
d_gene: TRBD1
abundance: .
v_gene: TRBV4-1
CDR3aa: CASSQGDSYQPQHF
CDR3nt: TGCGCCAGCAGCCAAGGGGACAGTTATCAGCCCCAGCATTTT

j_gene: TRBJ2-7
d_gene: .
abundance: once
v_gene: TRBV10-3
CDR3aa: CATRGRVEQYF
CDR3nt: TGTGCCACAAGGGGAAGGGTGGAGCAGTACTTC

j_gene: TRBJ2-5
d_gene: .
abundance: .
v_gene: TRBV5-1
CDR3aa: CASSYPGLRKETQYF
CDR3nt: TGCGCCAGCAGCTACCCGGGACTCCGTAAAGAGACCCAGTACTTC

j_gene: TRBJ2-7
d_gene: TRBD1
abundance: .
v_gene: TRBV19
CDR3aa: CASRKGQFYEQYF
CDR3nt: TGTGCCAGTAGGAAGGGACAGTTCTACGAGCAGTACTTC

j_gene: TRBJ2-7
d_gene: .
abundance: once
v_gene: TRBV21-1
CDR3aa: CASSTYDRERGEGYEQYF
CDR3nt: TGTGCCAGCAGCACTTATGACAGGGAACGGGGAGAGGGTTACGAGCAGTACTTC

j_gene: TRBJ1-2
d_gene: .
abundance: .
v_gene: TRBV6-5
CDR3aa: CASSQGQAYGYTF
CDR3nt: TGTGCCAGCAGTCAGGGACAAGCCTATGGCTACACCTTC

j_gene: TRBJ2-2
d_gene: TRBD2
abundance: .
v_gene: TRBV6-2/TRBV6-3
CDR3aa: CASSYGGGAQTGELFF
CDR3nt: TGTGCCAGCAGTTACGGCGGGGGGGCTCAAACCGGGGAGCTGTTTTTT

j_gene: TRBJ2-7
d_gene: TRBD2
abundance: .
v_gene: TRBV19
CDR3aa: CASSVGGDMLAYEQYF
CDR3nt: TGTGCCAGTAGTGTGGGAGGGGATATGTTAGCCTACGAGCAGTACTTC

j_gene: TRBJ1-3
d_gene: .
abundance: .
v_gene: TRBV18
CDR3aa: CASSSLDGFSGNTIYF
CDR3nt: TGTGCCAGCTCATCCCTAGACGGTTTCTCTGGAAACACCATATATTTT

j_gene: TRBJ2-7
d_gene: .
abundance: .
v_gene: TRBV6-5
CDR3aa: CASSYAGTPYEQYF
CDR3nt: TGTGCCAGCAGTTATGCCGGGACACCCTACGAGCAGTACTTC

j_gene: TRBJ1-6
d_gene: TRBD1
abundance: .
v_gene: TRBV7-9
CDR3aa: CASSSLDRISPLHF
CDR3nt: TGTGCCAGCAGCTCCTTGGACAGGATTTCACCCCTCCACTTT

j_gene: TRBJ2-1
d_gene: TRBD2
abundance: .
v_gene: TRBV5-1
CDR3aa: CASSHPGSGRNYNEQFF
CDR3nt: TGCGCCAGCAGCCACCCCGGGAGCGGGAGAAACTACAATGAGCAGTTCTTC

j_gene: TRBJ1-1
d_gene: TRBD1
abundance: .
v_gene: TRBV2
CDR3aa: CATAGTGNTEAFF
CDR3nt: TGTGCCACCGCGGGGACAGGGAACACTGAAGCTTTCTTT

j_gene: TRBJ1-1
d_gene: TRBD1
abundance: .
v_gene: TRBV3-1/TRBV3-2
CDR3aa: CASRGTGGTNTEAFF
CDR3nt: TGTGCCAGCAGGGGGACAGGGGGCACGAACACTGAAGCTTTCTTT

j_gene: TRBJ2-3
d_gene: TRBD2
abundance: .
v_gene: TRBV18
CDR3aa: CASSPGLAGTDTQYF
CDR3nt: TGTGCCAGCTCACCAGGACTAGCGGGAACAGATACGCAGTATTTT

j_gene: TRBJ2-7
d_gene: TRBD1
abundance: .
v_gene: TRBV6-5
CDR3aa: CASRGKTGFRLQYF
CDR3nt: TGTGCCAGCAGGGGAAAGACAGGGTTCCGATTACAGTACTTC

j_gene: TRBJ2-3
d_gene: TRBD2
abundance: .
v_gene: TRBV5-1
CDR3aa: CASSLQTSALDTQYF
CDR3nt: TGCGCCAGCAGCCTCCAGACTAGCGCATTAGATACGCAGTATTTT

j_gene: TRBJ1-6
d_gene: TRBD1
abundance: .
v_gene: TRBV5-1
CDR3aa: CASSFGQVDSPLHF
CDR3nt: TGCGCCAGCAGCTTTGGACAGGTGGATTCACCCCTCCACTTT

j_gene: TRBJ2-1
d_gene: TRBD2
abundance: .
v_gene: TRBV3-1/TRBV3-2
CDR3aa: CASSPAGTSGGNEQFF
CDR3nt: TGTGCCAGCAGCCCAGCTGGGACTAGCGGGGGGAATGAGCAGTTCTTC

j_gene: TRBJ2-1
d_gene: .
abundance: .
v_gene: TRBV29-1
CDR3aa: CGSALSGHNEQFF
CDR3nt: TGCGGATCAGCCCTATCTGGGCACAATGAGCAGTTCTTC

j_gene: TRBJ2-7
d_gene: .
abundance: .
v_gene: TRBV4-3
CDR3aa: CASSLDRHSAYEQYF
CDR3nt: TGCGCCAGCAGCCTCGACAGACATTCAGCCTACGAGCAGTACTTC

j_gene: TRBJ2-1
d_gene: TRBD2
abundance: .
v_gene: TRBV29-1
CDR3aa: CSVVRGSSYNEQFF
CDR3nt: TGCAGCGTTGTCCGCGGGAGCTCCTACAATGAGCAGTTCTTC

j_gene: TRBJ1-1
d_gene: TRBD1
abundance: .
v_gene: TRBV12-5
CDR3aa: CASSGQANTEAFF
CDR3nt: TGTGCTAGCTCGGGACAGGCGAACACTGAAGCTTTCTTT

j_gene: TRBJ2-1
d_gene: TRBD2
abundance: .
v_gene: TRBV5-1
CDR3aa: CASSPRWEGGVVNEQFF
CDR3nt: TGCGCCAGCAGCCCGAGGTGGGAGGGCGGCGTTGTCAATGAGCAGTTCTTC

j_gene: TRBJ1-1
d_gene: .
abundance: .
v_gene: TRBV28
CDR3aa: CASSLPPHQLQGEAFF
CDR3nt: TGTGCCAGCAGTTTACCCCCACATCAGCTACAGGGTGAAGCTTTCTTT

j_gene: TRBJ1-5
d_gene: .
abundance: .
v_gene: TRBV6-5
CDR3aa: CASRKQENQPQHF
CDR3nt: TGTGCCAGCCGAAAACAGGAGAATCAGCCCCAGCATTTT